This is a list of T cell receptor beta chains from one sample in a study of T-cell reconstitution after alpha-beta-depleted transplantation in children. Each CDR3 protein is one row after TCRdb ran MiXCR on the PCR reads. The sample holds roughly 170,000 distinct CDR3 sequences; roughly 6.8% are singletons and the top ten take more than 2.5%. The sample consisted of PBMCs from the stem cell graft donor, taken from the stem cell graft. The receptors derive from a human donor who donated a stem cell graft to a child with Wiskott-Aldrich syndrome. CDR3s include the opening cysteine and the closing phenylalanine or tryptophan. The order of the fields is D gene, J gene, V gene, clone size, CDR3 protein, CDR3 DNA. D genes are given only for firm matches. Clone size is not always given. Where it is, it says once, few, many or a class for expanded clones.

TRBD1	TRBJ2-7	TRBV28	many	CASSSVGDRGNEQYF	TGTGCCAGCAGTTCCGTCGGGGACAGGGGCAACGAGCAGTACTTC
-	TRBJ2-7	TRBV5-1	few	CASSPRDKIYEQYF	TGCGCCAGCAGCCCAAGGGACAAAATCTACGAGCAGTACTTC
TRBD1	TRBJ2-2	TRBV7-9	many	CASSPARGTGELFF	TGTGCCAGCAGCCCCGCCAGGGGGACCGGGGAGCTGTTTTTT
TRBD2	TRBJ2-2	TRBV10-3	many	CAIAARTSGSSGTGELFF	TGTGCCATCGCCGCCCGAACTAGCGGGAGTTCGGGCACCGGGGAGCTGTTTTTT
TRBD1	TRBJ1-5	TRBV28	many	CASSLTGGHISSNQPQHF	TGTGCCAGCAGTTTGACAGGGGGTCACATCTCTAGCAATCAGCCCCAGCATTTT
-	TRBJ1-5	TRBV7-2	few	CASSNSGGAVYQPQHF	TGTGCCAGCAGCAATAGTGGGGGCGCGGTATATCAGCCCCAGCATTTT
-	TRBJ1-3	TRBV5-1	-	CASSLVPMVSGNTIYF	TGCGCCAGCAGCTTGGTACCTATGGTGTCGGGAAACACCATATATTTT
-	TRBJ2-7	TRBV12-3/TRBV12-4	many	CASSRQGKLGEQYF	TGTGCCAGCAGTCGTCAAGGAAAGCTGGGCGAGCAGTACTTC
-	TRBJ2-3	TRBV28	many	CASRGTGRPTDTQYF	TGTGCCAGCAGGGGAACAGGACGTCCCACAGATACGCAGTATTTT
-	TRBJ2-7	TRBV29-1	many	CSVELGSSSYEQYF	TGCAGCGTTGAGTTGGGTTCTAGCTCCTACGAGCAGTACTTC
-	TRBJ2-2	TRBV6-6	few	CASSGQITGELFF	TGTGCCAGCAGCGGACAGATTACCGGGGAGCTGTTTTTT
-	TRBJ2-7	TRBV11-2	few	CASSLDPAGTYEQYF	TGTGCCAGCAGCTTAGATCCCGCAGGCACCTACGAGCAGTACTTC
-	TRBJ2-7	TRBV7-2	-	CASSRPGISYEQYF	TGTGCCAGCAGCCGGCCCGGGATCTCCTACGAGCAGTACTTC
-	TRBJ1-2	TRBV6-5	many	CASSYYGLNYGYTF	TGTGCCAGCAGTTACTACGGCCTTAACTATGGCTACACCTTC
-	TRBJ2-7	TRBV7-2	many	CASSRQTGYEQYF	TGTGCCAGCAGCCGCCAAACCGGGTACGAGCAGTACTTC
-	TRBJ2-2	TRBV7-9	few	CASSFGGRANTGELFF	TGTGCCAGCAGCTTCGGGGGCCGCGCGAACACCGGGGAGCTGTTTTTT
-	TRBJ2-3	TRBV7-2	many	CASTKAGGAVDTQYF	TGTGCCAGCACTAAAGCAGGGGGGGCAGTAGATACGCAGTATTTT
-	TRBJ2-2	TRBV4-1	-	CASSQLRTSTNTGELFF	TGCGCCAGCAGCCAACTTAGGACAAGCACCAACACCGGGGAGCTGTTTTTT
TRBD1	TRBJ2-1	TRBV7-9	many	CASSLEGQTYNEQFF	TGTGCCAGCAGCTTAGAGGGACAGACATACAATGAGCAGTTCTTC
TRBD2	TRBJ2-1	TRBV7-8	-	CASSLESGTSLYNEQFF	TGTGCCAGCAGCTTAGAATCCGGGACTAGCCTCTACAATGAGCAGTTCTTC
-	TRBJ2-1	TRBV29-1	many	CSVDGPPRYNEQFF	TGCAGCGTTGATGGGCCTCCTCGTTACAATGAGCAGTTCTTC
TRBD1	TRBJ1-5	TRBV30	-	CAWRLTGGVNQPQHF	TGTGCCTGGAGGCTTACAGGGGGCGTGAATCAGCCCCAGCATTTT
-	TRBJ2-1	TRBV5-6	-	CARGPGDLNEQFF	TGTGCCAGGGGCCCCGGCGACCTCAATGAGCAGTTCTTC
TRBD1	TRBJ2-2	TRBV6-4	many	CASSATGGVGGELFF	TGTGCCAGCAGTGCCACAGGGGGCGTCGGCGGGGAGCTGTTTTTT
-	TRBJ2-5	TRBV5-1	many	CASSLESWSETQYF	TGCGCCAGCAGCTTGGAGAGTTGGTCGGAGACCCAGTACTTC
TRBD1	TRBJ1-2	TRBV6-2/TRBV6-3	-	CASSYEWGQTTTMEGYTF	TGTGCCAGCAGTTACGAGTGGGGACAGACAACAACTATGGAAGGCTACACCTTC
-	TRBJ2-5	TRBV25-1	many	CASRGRETQYF	TGTGCCAGCCGGGGGAGAGAGACCCAGTACTTC
TRBD1	TRBJ2-7	TRBV7-9	many	CASSSGQGYSYEQYF	TGTGCCAGCAGCTCCGGACAGGGTTACTCCTACGAGCAGTACTTC
-	TRBJ1-1	TRBV3-1	-	CASSQLLIGRENTEAFF	TGTGCCTCCAGCCAACTTTTGATCGGACGGGAGAACACTGAAGCTTTCTTT
-	TRBJ2-2	TRBV12-3/TRBV12-4	many	CASSLMVAETNRTGELFF	TGTGCCAGCAGTTTGATGGTAGCGGAAACGAACAGAACCGGGGAGCTGTTTTTT
-	TRBJ1-2	TRBV12-3/TRBV12-4	many	CASSLDRDGYTF	TGTGCCAGCAGTTTAGACAGGGATGGCTACACCTTC
-	TRBJ1-1	TRBV7-9	-	CASTLDGGSNTEAFF	TGTGCCAGCACCTTAGATGGAGGGTCGAACACTGAAGCTTTCTTT
-	TRBJ2-2	TRBV5-1	few	CASSLEGGFAVRELFF	TGCGCCAGCAGCTTGGAAGGCGGGTTCGCTGTTCGGGAGCTGTTTTTT
-	TRBJ2-1	TRBV20-1	many	CRVGRGDWSSYNEQFF	TGCAGGGTCGGCCGAGGGGACTGGAGCTCCTACAATGAGCAGTTCTTC
-	TRBJ2-6	TRBV29-1	many	CSVEDLATTRPGANVLTF	TGCAGCGTTGAAGATCTGGCGACTACTAGGCCTGGGGCCAACGTCCTGACTTTC
TRBD1	TRBJ1-2	TRBV12-3/TRBV12-4	many	CASSSNRGNYGYTF	TGTGCCAGCAGTTCCAACAGGGGAAACTATGGCTACACCTTC
TRBD1	TRBJ2-7	TRBV20-1	many	CSAPGQGGEQYF	TGCAGTGCCCCGGGACAGGGTGGCGAGCAGTACTTC
TRBD1	TRBJ2-6	TRBV5-6	-	CASSRPGQGASGANVLTF	TGTGCCAGCAGCCGGCCGGGACAGGGGGCGTCTGGGGCCAACGTCCTGACTTTC
TRBD1	TRBJ1-1	TRBV24-1	many	CATSDPVMTGEAFF	TGTGCCACCAGTGATCCCGTGATGACAGGGGAAGCTTTCTTT
-	TRBJ2-3	TRBV10-3	few	CAARGANTSRLEDTQYF	TGTGCCGCCCGTGGGGCCAACACCAGCCGTTTGGAAGATACGCAGTATTTT
TRBD1	TRBJ1-2	TRBV10-3	many	CAIRSGQDSGGYTF	TGTGCCATCAGGTCGGGACAGGACAGCGGTGGCTACACCTTC